The entry that follows covers one T cell receptor beta chain sequence. Its specificity is unknown. The method was immunoSEQ multiplex PCR; TCRdb's version includes in-frame clones alone and lacks a portion of them. The sample has 150,000 to 200,000 clones, 85% to 95% seen once; the top ten hold about 1.5%. V lost 6 bases to trimming and J lost 0 bases, with 12 bases between them. The CDR3 extends over 15 amino acids. Germline V gene data show CDR1 as SNHLY and CDR2 as FYNNEI. This specimen belongs to a study of T cell responses to AZD1222 COVID-19 vaccine. Study-wide results and limits: Donors, mostly white British, included more females; clonal diversity was possibly underestimated. Just a handful of AZD1222 recipients tested seropositive at baseline.

The specimen was peripheral blood, collected on day 0 of AZD1222 vaccination. The rearrangement joins TRBV2 to TRBJ1-5; D is uncertain. The TCR sequence derives from an adult in good health. The CDR3: CASSWTEGSNQPQHF. In nucleotides, the CDR3 is TGTGCCAGCAGCTGGACGGAAGGTAGCAATCAGCCCCAGCATTTT.